Sequencing of this T cell receptor (beta chain) was carried out in a study of response to subunit inactivated influenza vaccine. General observations from the study: The authors suggested that every seasonal influenza vaccination recruits few new T cells.

Note on this clonotype: Its antigen is not identified.

MiXCR was run by TCRdb on the RT-PCR reads, yielding one entry per CDR3 protein. The sample holds about 620,000 distinct CDR3 sequences; about 12% are singletons and the top ten take more than 8.5%. V shed 3 bases and J shed 0 bases, with 10 bases lying between them. The CDR3 length is 14 residues. Germline assignment: CDR1 SGDLS and CDR2 YYNGEE. This chain connects TRBV9 to TRBJ2-7, with a weak D call TRBD1 (6 bases). This sequence was found in a man over 45 who received an inactivated influenza vaccine. The sample was PBMCs from blood, taken on the day of vaccination. Here the CDR3 reads CASSGLQGSYEQYF. Written as DNA, the CDR3 is TGTGCCAGCAGCGGACTACAGGGCTCCTACGAGCAGTACTTC.